A single sample is the source of the 31 T cell receptor beta chains below, sequenced in a study of blood T cell repertoires in COVID-19. TCRdb keeps only in-frame clones here, not all; method: immunoSEQ multiplex PCR. The table has about 490,000 clones, 80% to 90% seen once. Specimen: peripheral blood. The receptors originated from a human donor in a cohort sampled during active COVID-19.

The J gene is TRBJ1-6, the V gene TRBV5-1; 9 bases are a match to TRBD1. CDR3 length: 16 amino acids. In germline, CDR1 is SGHRS, CDR2 YFSETQ. J was trimmed by 10 bases and V by 3 bases; bases with no gene match: 11. The CDR3 is CASSSGQGKVKSPLHF. CDR3 in DNA: TGCGCCAGCAGCTCCGGACAGGGGAAGGTCAAGTCACCCCTCCACTTT.

The chain carries TRBV5-4 and TRBJ2-2, with D tentatively TRBD2 (7 bases). The CDR3 extends over 15 amino acids. V was trimmed by 2 bases and J by 5 bases, leaving 13 bases between them. In germline, CDR1 is SGHNT, CDR2 YYREEE (reference sequence). CDR3 nucleotides: TGTGCCAGCAGCTTAGAGGGGAGGGGGACCGGGGAGCTGTTTTTT. Translating it yields CASSLEGRGTGELFF.

The rearrangement uses TRBV3-1 (or the pseudogene TRBV3-2) and TRBJ2-5; a possible D gene is TRBD1 (6 bases). The CDR3 contains 15 residues. V was clipped by 2 bases and J by 5 bases, with 15 bases between them. Germline CDR1 is LGHDT and CDR2 is YNNKEL (reference sequence). Written as DNA, the CDR3 is TGTGCCAGCAGCCAACCGAGGGGGTTCGGGGAGACCCAGTACTTC. Its translation: CASSQPRGFGETQYF.

J is TRBJ1-4 and V is TRBV6-5; the match to TRBD1 covers 8 bases. After removal of 6 bases from V and 8 bases from J, the junction contained 8 bases not matched to a gene. CDR1 MNHEY and CDR2 SVGAGI come from the germline V gene. The length of the CDR3 is 14 residues. The CDR3 nucleotides are TGTGCCAGCAGCGACACAGGGGGAGGAGAAAAACTGTTTTTT. Protein product: CASSDTGGGEKLFF.

The chain links TRBV15 to TRBJ2-3; D is ambiguous. This CDR3 comprises 17 residues. V was shortened by 0 bases and J by 2 bases, with 15 bases between the two germline ends. From germline, CDR1 is LNHNV and CDR2 YYDKDF (reference sequence). The CDR3, as DNA: TGTGCCACCAGCAGAGATTGGAGTGCGGCCTTCACAGATACGCAGTATTTT. It specifies CATSRDWSAAFTDTQYF.

V usage is TRBV10-3 and J usage is TRBJ1-1; D remains unclear. The CDR3 contains 12 residues. Germline V gene data show CDR1 as ENHRY and CDR2 as SYGVKD. V lost 2 bases, J lost 5 bases, and 6 bases lay in between. CDR3 DNA sequence: TGTGCCATCAGTGAGGCCAGAACTGAAGCTTTCTTT. Translated: CAISEARTEAFF.

The chain employs TRBV21-1 and TRBJ2-3; no check of the table's D call, TRBD2, against the DNA was made. TRBV21-1 is classified as a pseudogene. The CDR3 extends over 16 amino acids. CDR3 sequence reads: CASSKDPSGSKDTQYF. For the CDR3, the DNA is TGTGCCAGCAGCAAAGACCCTAGCGGGAGTAAAGATACGCAGTATTTT.

As for this clone: In the same sample, other DNA sequences code for this CDR3. V is TRBV15 and J is TRBJ2-3, with 7 bases matching TRBD2. This CDR3 region has 14 residues. The V and J ends lost 5 bases and 3 bases, in that order; junction bases with no gene match: 5. The germline gives CDR1 LNHNV, CDR2 YYDKDF (reference sequence). The CDR3 reads CATSRGEGTDTQYF. The CDR3 DNA is TGTGCCACCAGCCGGGGGGAGGGGACAGATACGCAGTATTTT.

The CDR3 bases are TGTGCCAGCAGCTGGATCGAGTGGGAGGGCGACAATGAGCAGTTCTTC. Its translation is CASSWIEWEGDNEQFF. The chain links TRBV5-4 to TRBJ2-1, with TRBD2 identical over 7 bases. This CDR3 spans 16 amino acids. V dropped 3 bases and J dropped 5; count of bases not matched to a gene: 11. Per germline, CDR1 SGHNT and CDR2 YYREEE (reference sequence).

This chain uses TRBV9 with TRBJ2-2; D not certain. This CDR3 contains 15 residues. In germline, CDR1 is SGDLS, CDR2 YYNGEE. The V gene lost 2 bases and the J gene lost 3 bases, with 11 bases spanning the gap. The CDR3 protein is CASSVDNADTGELFF. The CDR3 DNA is TGTGCCAGCAGCGTCGATAATGCGGACACCGGGGAGCTGTTTTTT.

This clone was picked up one time. The chain combines TRBV20-1 with TRBJ2-1; 12 positions agree with TRBD2. J was trimmed by 8 bases and V by 3 bases; bases with no gene match: 8. This CDR3 region has 15 residues. The germline CDR1 and CDR2 sequences are DFQATT and SNEGSKA (reference sequence). The CDR3 DNA sequence: TGCAGTGCTAGTCTAGCGGGAGGGCCAGGGGATGAGCAGTTCTTC. Translation gives CSASLAGGPGDEQFF.

V is TRBV15 and J is TRBJ2-4, with 7 bases lining up with TRBD1. This CDR3 contains 16 residues. V shed 5 bases and J 1 base; nucleotides not matched to a gene: 8. The germline CDR1 and CDR2 sequences are LNHNV and YYDKDF (reference sequence). The CDR3 region is CATSPRQGQAKNIQYF. The DNA of the CDR3 is TGTGCCACCAGCCCCCGGCAGGGACAGGCCAAAAACATTCAGTACTTC.

The rearrangement joins TRBV29-1 to TRBJ2-3; D perhaps matches TRBD2 (5 bases). V was pared by 6 bases and J by 7 bases, with 14 bases between. CDR1 and CDR2 from the germline V gene are SQVTM and ANQGSEA. The CDR3 contains 12 residues. CDR3 sequence reads: CSVGIPGNTQYF. CDR3 DNA sequence: TGCAGCGTCGGGATCCCGGGTAATACGCAGTATTTT.

The chain recombines TRBV28 with TRBJ2-7; tentatively, D is TRBD1 (6 bases). This CDR3 is built from 11 residues. V was pared by 8 bases and J by 2 bases, with 7 bases between. In germline, CDR1 is MDHEN, CDR2 SYDVKM. The CDR3 bases are TGTGCCAGCCAGGGGACCTACGAGCAGTACTTC. Its protein is CASQGTYEQYF.

The genes are TRBV2 and TRBJ2-1, with TRBD1 matching 8 bases. This CDR3 comprises 15 residues. V shed 5 bases and J 2 bases; nucleotides not matched to a gene: 5. Germline assignment: CDR1 SNHLY and CDR2 FYNNEI. CDR3 nucleotide sequence: TGTGCCAGCAGTAGAGACAGGGGTCCCTACAATGAGCAGTTCTTC. Its translation is CASSRDRGPYNEQFF.

The J gene is TRBJ1-5, the V gene TRBV6-2 or TRBV6-3; 10 nucleotides line up with TRBD1. Germline-derived CDR1 and CDR2 are MNHEY and SVGEGT. The CDR3 has 15 residues. The junction had 7 bases not matched to a gene; V was cut back by 6 bases and J by 5 bases. The CDR3 sequence is CASSRLGTGDQPQHF. The DNA of the CDR3 is TGTGCCAGCAGCCGACTGGGGACAGGGGATCAGCCCCAGCATTTT.

The chain's CDR3 is CASSLGLGGAFF. The CDR3 coding sequence is TGTGCCAGCAGCTTGGGCCTCGGAGGAGCTTTCTTT. The chain employs TRBV5-4 and TRBJ1-1, with D unclear. The V gene's germline CDR1 is SGHNT and CDR2 YYREEE (reference sequence). CDR3 length: 12 residues. Trimming removed 0 bases from V and 10 bases from J, with 10 bases in between.

About this clone itself: This sample includes further DNA sequences coding for the same CDR3. This chain uses TRBV5-4 with TRBJ1-2; the D gene is possibly TRBD1 (5 bases). The CDR3 contains 12 residues. Germline V gene data show CDR1 as SGHNT and CDR2 as YYREEE (reference sequence). V lost 3 bases and J lost 8, with 11 bases in between. The CDR3 nucleotides read TGTGCCAGCAGCTCTAGGGGTTGGGGCTACACCTTC. As protein: CASSSRGWGYTF.

J is TRBJ2-3 and V is TRBV7-6, with D tentatively TRBD1 (5 bases). Germline V gene lookup returns CDR1 SGHVS and CDR2 FNYEAQ. The V end was cut by 1 base, the J end by 2 bases, with 16 bases between. The CDR3 totals 17 residues. The CDR3 here is CASSLEGDFRITDTQYF. In DNA, the CDR3 is TGTGCCAGCAGCTTAGAAGGGGATTTCAGGATCACAGATACGCAGTATTTT.

This rearrangement joins TRBV24-1 to TRBJ2-1; D perhaps matches TRBD2 (6 bases). Germline V CDR1 and CDR2: KGHDR, SFDVKD. This CDR3 spans 14 amino acids. V was clipped by 2 bases and J by 7 bases, with 11 bases between them. The DNA for the CDR3 is TGTGCCACCAGTGATTCCCGGGGGAGTAATGAGCAGTTCTTC. Translated: CATSDSRGSNEQFF.

The chain uses TRBV3-1 (or the pseudogene TRBV3-2) and TRBJ2-1, with a weak D call TRBD2 (6 bases). This CDR3 contains 14 residues. The V end was cut by 4 bases, the J end by 1 base, with 8 bases between. Looked up from germline, CDR1 is LGHDT and CDR2 is YNNKEL (reference sequence). The CDR3 spells CASSLSGSYNEQFF. As DNA, the CDR3 is TGTGCCAGCAGCCTAAGCGGGTCCTACAATGAGCAGTTCTTC.

Notes on this clone: In the same sample, other DNA sequences code for this CDR3. The chain uses TRBV5-1 and TRBJ2-1; unclear D gene. Germline V gene sequence: CDR1 SGHRS, CDR2 YFSETQ. The CDR3 length is 13 residues. V dropped 0 bases and J dropped 4 bases, with 5 bases sitting between them. The chain's CDR3 is CASSLELYNEQFF. The CDR3 DNA reads as TGCGCCAGCAGCTTGGAACTGTACAATGAGCAGTTCTTC.

This chain links TRBV30 with TRBJ1-1, with 9 positions matching TRBD1. Germline trimming cut 2 bases from V and 4 bases from J; bases unmatched to any gene: 5. The CDR3 has 14 amino acids. The V gene's germline CDR1 is GTSNPN and CDR2 SVGIG (reference sequence). Written as DNA, the CDR3 is TGTGCCTGGAGTACAGGGGGCCTTAGCACTGAAGCTTTCTTT. Translation gives CAWSTGGLSTEAFF.

The chain employs TRBV2 and TRBJ2-3; 8 nucleotides agree with TRBD2. Germline-derived CDR1 and CDR2 are SNHLY and FYNNEI. Trimming removed 3 bases from V and 3 bases from J; junction bases left unmatched: 2. The CDR3 is 14 residues long. The DNA for the CDR3 is TGTGCCAGCAGTGACAGCGGGAGAACAGATACGCAGTATTTT. Amino acids: CASSDSGRTDTQYF.

This chain links TRBV7-9 with TRBJ1-1; D is possibly TRBD1 (5 bases). This CDR3 is 14 amino acids long. Trimming stripped 2 bases from V and 0 bases from J, with 7 bases between. In germline, CDR1 is SEHNR, CDR2 FQNEAQ (reference sequence). The DNA of the CDR3 is TGTGCCAGCAGCTTAAGGGGCATGAACACTGAAGCTTTCTTT. Protein product: CASSLRGMNTEAFF.

This chain joins TRBV18 and TRBJ2-3; tentatively, D is TRBD1 (7 bases). V was trimmed by 0 bases and J by 6 bases, leaving 10 bases between them. The CDR3 runs 14 residues. Germline V gene sequence: CDR1 KGHSH, CDR2 LQKENI. In DNA form, the CDR3 reads TGTGCCAGCTCACCACCATCAGGGGGGGATACGCAGTATTTT. As protein: CASSPPSGGDTQYF.

The chain links TRBV24-1 to TRBJ1-5; no clear D gene. The CDR3 contains 14 residues. Germline V gene sequence: CDR1 KGHDR, CDR2 SFDVKD. V dropped 4 bases and J dropped 0 bases, with 6 bases sitting between them. The chain's CDR3 is CATSDPSSNQPQHF. CDR3 nucleotides: TGTGCCACCAGTGACCCCTCTAGCAATCAGCCCCAGCATTTT.

The V gene is TRBV30, the J gene TRBJ1-2, with D possibly matching TRBD1 (5 bases). Germline V lookup: CDR1 GTSNPN, CDR2 SVGIG (reference sequence). V lost 4 bases and J 2 bases, leaving 20 bases between the germline ends. The CDR3 is 16 residues long. In DNA form, the CDR3 reads TGTGCCTGGACCACCCCATGGGGGGAGGAGAACTATGGCTACACCTTC. Translating gives CAWTTPWGEENYGYTF. The full variable domain, in which reference TRBV30 and TRBJ1-2 provide the parts outside the CDR3, is SQTIHQWPATLVQPVGSPLSLECTVEGTSNPNLYWYRQAAGRGLQLLFYSVGIGQISSEVPQNLSASRPQDRQFILSSKKLLLSDSGFYLCAWTTPWGEENYGYTFGSGTRLTVV.

V gene TRBV6-5 combines with J gene TRBJ2-3; 7 bases are a match to TRBD2. The CDR3 consists of 13 residues. The J segment lost 2 bases and the V segment lost 11 bases, leaving 7 bases of the junction unmatched. Germline V CDR1 and CDR2: MNHEY, SVGAGI. The CDR3 DNA reads TGTGCCGTTGGGGGGGGACTCACAGATACGCAGTATTTT. It translates to CAVGGGLTDTQYF.

This clone has just one count. This chain joins TRBV6-2 or TRBV6-3 and TRBJ2-3, with 13 nucleotides matching TRBD2. Germline-derived CDR1 and CDR2 are MNHEY and SVGEGT. The CDR3 covers 17 residues. V gave up 2 bases and J gave up 6 bases; unmatched junction bases: 8. CDR3 protein: CASSYRGLAGVPDTQYF. CDR3 bases: TGTGCCAGCAGTTACCGCGGACTAGCGGGAGTCCCCGATACGCAGTATTTT.

Concerning this clone: Sequence at one end of the junction differs from germline and may be a read error. The chain joins TRBV7-9 to TRBJ2-7; 10 bases map to TRBD2. In germline, CDR1 is SEHNR, CDR2 FQNEAQ (reference sequence). The CDR3 spans 14 residues. The DNA for the CDR3 is TGTGCCAGCAGTTTAGCGGGAGGCCCAGACGAGCAGTACTTC. Amino acid sequence: CASSLAGGPDEQYF.